This TCR beta chain was profiled in a study of blood T cells in healthy people across ages. The study, taken as a whole, reports: No conclusive comparison of naive versus antigen-experienced cells was possible with unsorted PBMCs. More naive CD4+ cells and higher diversity marked long-lived donors relative to aged donors. Per-million-T-cell TCR beta diversity fell roughly linearly with age.

This clonotype turned up a few times. Antigen specificity is unknown. Total RNA, at least 5 micrograms per sample, came from PBMCs. A second PCR, run for roughly 7 to 11 cycles, used a sample-barcoded 5' primer plus a J-beta primer mix. MiXCR was run by TCRdb on the 5' RACE reads, yielding one entry per CDR3 protein. The sample has 800,000 to 950,000 distinct CDR3 sequences; around 48% are singletons. Sequencing was performed on blood. The TCR was taken from a man aged 25-45 years in good health.

CDR3 DNA: TGCGCCAGCAGCTTGGAGTTTCAAGAGACCCAGTACTTC. Amino acid sequence: CASSLEFQETQYF. This chain links TRBV5-1 with TRBJ2-5; D is unclear. Germline values: CDR1 SGHRS, CDR2 YFSETQ. The CDR3 extends over 13 amino acids. The germline V and J ends were trimmed by 0 bases and 2 bases, with 5 bases remaining between them.